These 7 T cell receptor delta chains were sequenced from one sample in a study of gamma delta lymphoproliferative disorders and STAT genes. Sequencing used genomic DNA taken from PBMCs of patients and controls. TCRdb used CATT to re-call clones from the multiplex PCR reads. The sample holds roughly 690 delta-chain clones, roughly 5.5% seen once. Specimen: blood. Source of these receptors: a human donor with gamma-delta T-cell large granular lymphocyte leukemia.

This clone is labeled as medium-sized (0.01 to 0.1%). The chain recombines TRDV2 with TRDJ1; D ambiguous. Germline CDR1 is GEAIGNYY and CDR2 is EKD. There are 14 residues in the CDR3. V was cut by 3 bases and J by 0 bases, with 10 bases left in between. DNA of the CDR3: TGTGCCTGTGACTCCCTGATGTACACCGATAAACTCATCTTT. It specifies CACDSLMYTDKLIF.

This clone rates as medium-sized. A far more abundant clone sits one base away, making this likely a read error. The chain recombines TRDV2 with TRDJ3; 7 bases map to TRDD3. Germline V lookup: CDR1 GEAIGNYY, CDR2 EKD. The CDR3 contains 18 residues. The chain's CDR3 is CACDSTGEISWNTRQMFF. The CDR3 DNA follows: TGTGCCTGTGACTCTACTGGGGAGATCTCCTGGAACACCCGACAGATGTTTTTC.

This clone showed up just a few times. The TCRdb record carries a much larger clone's protein, which differs from this DNA's translation at residue 4; a read error is the likely cause, and the protein listed here is the DNA translation. V and J are TRDV2 and TRDJ3, with 13 bases that match TRDD3. Germline V gene data show CDR1 as GEAIGNYY and CDR2 as EKD. After removal of 6 bases from V and 2 bases from J, the junction contained 6 bases not matched to a gene. The CDR3 covers 18 residues. In nucleotides, the CDR3 is TGTGCCTGTAACTCTACTGGGGGATACGCCTGGGACACCCGACAGATGTTTTTC. This gives the protein CACNSTGGYAWDTRQMFF.

By share, this clone counts as medium-sized. Other DNA sequences of this sample code for an identical CDR3. The chain employs TRDV1 and TRDJ1; TRDD3 might be the D (6 bases). V lost 0 bases, J lost 0 bases, and 26 bases lay in between. The V gene's germline CDR1 is TSWWSYY and CDR2 QGS. The CDR3 sequence is 21 residues long. CDR3 bases: TGTGCTCTTGGGGAACTCTGGGGTCCTTGGGGGGACCAGGAGTACACCGATAAACTCATCTTT. It is translated as CALGELWGPWGDQEYTDKLIF.

In this sample, this clone is medium-sized. The same CDR3 can be traced to other DNA sequences in this sample. The CDR3 DNA sequence: TGTGCCTGTGACGGACTGGGGGATACAAGGGGCACCGATAAACTCATCTTT. Protein: CACDGLGDTRGTDKLIF. The chain carries TRDV2 and TRDJ1, with TRDD3 identical over 12 bases. CDR3 length: 17 amino acids. Germline assignment: CDR1 GEAIGNYY and CDR2 EKD. Trimming removed 3 bases from V and 1 base from J; junction bases left unmatched: 8.

In its sample, this clone was seen once. The junction does not match germline at one end; this may be a read error. The chain uses TRDV2 and TRDJ1; no definite D call. The CDR3 contains 16 residues. The germline V gene has CDR1 GEAIGNYY and CDR2 EKD. Here the CDR3 reads CACDTVGGGNTDQLIF. The CDR3 nucleotides are TGTGCCTGTGACACCGTCGGCGGTGGTAACACCGATCAACTCATCTTT.

Note on this clone: The protein that TCRdb holds for this DNA derives from a much larger clone and differs from the translated DNA at residue 4, which likely indicates a read error; the protein shown here is translated from the DNA. The chain combines TRDV2 with TRDJ1, with 13 bases matching TRDD3. The CDR3 totals 19 residues. Germline V gene sequence: CDR1 GEAIGNYY, CDR2 EKD. V lost 4 bases, J lost 3 bases, and 16 bases stayed unmatched. For the CDR3, the DNA is TGTGCCTGTGAAACCGTCACTGGGGGATACGGAAAAGGGGCCGATAAACTCATCTTT. It is translated as CACETVTGGYGKGADKLIF.